This T cell receptor beta chain was recorded in a study of OX40 agonist ivuxolimab in advanced cancers. Germline values: CDR1 SGHAT, CDR2 FQNNGV. V gave up 3 bases and J gave up 5 bases, with 15 bases separating them. This CDR3 has 15 amino acids. The protocol was immunoSEQ multiplex PCR, while the TCRdb copy is restricted to in-frame clones and leaves out a portion. Among fewer than 85,000 clones listed, approximately 90% were seen once. The sample here was CD4+ or CD8+ T cells sorted from blood, taken in a trial of the OX40 agonist ivuxolimab. The gene calls are TRBV11-2 and TRBJ2-3; D is unclear. The TCR was taken from an adult with an advanced solid tumor such as melanoma, head and neck, liver or kidney cancer. The chain's CDR3 is CASSFTRLDVDTQYF. As DNA, the CDR3 is TGTGCCAGCAGCTTCACTCGGCTAGACGTAGATACGCAGTATTTT.